This TCR beta chain originates from a study of blood T cells in healthy people across ages. Only a few counts were recorded for this clonotype. Together with a sample-barcoded 5' primer, a J-beta primer mix was included in a second PCR lasting about 7 to 11 cycles. From the 5' RACE reads, TCRdb called clonotypes with MiXCR, one entry per CDR3 protein. The sample yields about 970,000 distinct CDR3 sequences, 51% seen once. The receptor comes from a woman aged 55-70 years in good health. Sequences were obtained from blood.

The CDR3 reads CASSLTRNSPLHF. CDR3 DNA sequence: TGTGCCAGCAGCCTGACACGGAATTCACCCCTCCACTTT. This sequence joins TRBV27 and TRBJ1-6; D call uncertain. V lost 6 bases and J 7 bases, leaving 10 bases between the germline ends. CDR3 length equals 13 residues. The germline gives CDR1 MNHEY, CDR2 SMNVEV (reference sequence).